The clone carrying this T cell receptor (beta chain) appeared a single time. Study processing details: Amplifying reference gene primers gave estimates of nucleated cell counts. Generated by immunoSEQ multiplex PCR, the TCRdb table keeps only in-frame clones and is missing some. V and J calls and clone size are those listed in that table; D and trimming were worked out from the DNA. The sample has fewer than 300,000 clones; 65% to 90% are singletons. V was pared by 5 bases and J by 0 bases, with 2 bases of the junction left unmatched. Germline V CDR1 and CDR2: SGHRS, YFSETQ. There are 14 residues in the CDR3. The sample comes from a study of blood T cell repertoires in COVID-19. On the study more broadly: Spain, Italy and the United States supplied samples that represented acute and convalescent COVID-19. The analysed material was cDNA or gDNA that came from T cells, B-cell-depleted T cells, or PBMCs.

The rearrangement uses TRBV5-1 and TRBJ2-3; 8 bases map to TRBD2. Specimen: peripheral blood. The receptor was isolated from a human donor in a cohort sampled during active COVID-19. The CDR3 protein is CASSSGTSTDTQYF. The CDR3 DNA sequence: TGCGCCAGCAGTAGCGGGACAAGCACAGATACGCAGTATTTT.